The 8 T cell receptor beta chains below all came from one sample that was sequenced in a study of T-cell memory formation after mild COVID-19 (dated by TCRdb to the early 2020s). Receptor libraries were prepared by 5' RACE. Reads for this sample came from an Illumina NovaSeq 6000. TCRdb cleaned the public reads at Q25 with fastp, built clones with MiXCR and kept in-frame beta chains. Rows are combined by CDR3 protein, so each entry shows the most common genes and DNA. In this sample the table shows 350,000 to 550,000 distinct CDR3 sequences, over 15% of which occur a single time. In total, the top ten clones hold about 22% of the sample. Specimen: PBMCs or a T cell subset sorted from them (not recorded which). The origin of the receptors is a man aged 18 to 35 who had mild COVID-19 (a few samples of this study predate the infection). The sample titles of this study are shuffled in the database, so cell type and time point are left out; the donor was told from shared clones.

In this sample, this clonotype turned up many times. CDR3 in DNA: TGTGCCAGCAGGAGAAGGGAAGTAAGAACCGGGGAGCTGTTTTTT. Encoded protein: CASRRREVRTGELFF. The chain carries TRBV12-3 or TRBV12-4 and TRBJ2-2; D unresolved. The CDR3 has 15 amino acids. The V gene lost 6 bases and the J gene lost 5 bases, with 16 bases spanning the gap.

The chain joins TRBV18 to TRBJ1-1, with D possibly being TRBD1 (5 bases). Germline CDR1 and CDR2: KGHSH and LQKENI. The V gene lost 5 bases and the J gene lost 2 bases, with 9 bases spanning the gap. The length of the CDR3 is 13 residues. This CDR3 reads CASSEDRNTEAFF. The CDR3 DNA reads as TGTGCCAGCTCAGAAGACAGAAACACTGAAGCTTTCTTT.

J is TRBJ1-1 and V is TRBV7-2; 7 bases align to TRBD1. V dropped 2 bases and J dropped 0; count of bases not matched to a gene: 6. The germline CDR1 and CDR2 sequences are SGHTA and FQGNSA. The CDR3 contains 16 residues. In nucleotides, the CDR3 is TGTGCCAGCAGCTTACAGGGACAGCTTTTGAACACTGAAGCTTTCTTT. Its translation: CASSLQGQLLNTEAFF.

This clonotype was observed at least ten times. This chain connects TRBV5-1 to TRBJ1-2; D call uncertain. This CDR3 is 14 amino acids long. Trimming pared 0 bases from V and 2 bases from J, leaving 8 bases between. In germline, CDR1 is SGHRS, CDR2 YFSETQ. DNA for the CDR3: TGCGCCAGCAGCTTGGTATCGATAAACTATGGCTACACCTTC. Translation gives CASSLVSINYGYTF.

In its sample, this clonotype was seen a few times. The chain joins TRBV7-2 to TRBJ2-3; 7 bases align to TRBD2. This CDR3 has 14 amino acids. Germline loops: CDR1 SGHTA, CDR2 FQGNSA. V shed 7 bases, J shed 4 bases, and the junction held 8 bases outside the gene matches. CDR3 nucleotides: TGTGCCAGCATCCCTGGGGGGGGGGCAGATACGCAGTATTTT. Amino acids: CASIPGGGADTQYF. Full variable domain (rest looked up from reference TRBV7-2 and TRBJ2-3): GAGVSQSPSNKVTEKGKDVELRCDPISGHTALYWYRQSLGQGLEFLIYFQGNSAPDKSGLPSDRFSAERTGGSVSTLTIQRTQQEDSAVYLCASIPGGGADTQYFGPGTRLTVL.

The chain links TRBV2 to TRBJ2-2; D uncertain. V lost 8 bases and J lost 0, with 16 bases in between. The V gene's germline CDR1 is SNHLY and CDR2 FYNNEI. The CDR3 runs to 16 residues. This CDR3 reads CASPKDDGSNTGELFF. The CDR3 coding sequence is TGTGCCAGCCCCAAGGATGACGGATCGAACACCGGGGAGCTGTTTTTT.

V usage is TRBV4-3 and J usage is TRBJ2-5, with D perhaps TRBD1 (5 bases). Germline V gene sequence: CDR1 LGHNA, CDR2 YSLEER. V lost 1 base and J 7 bases, leaving 19 bases between the germline ends. The CDR3 has 16 amino acids. The CDR3 bases are TGCGCCAGCAGCCAAGGGACACCGGCGATCTTTGGGACCCAGTACTTC. Translated: CASSQGTPAIFGTQYF.

J is TRBJ2-7 and V is TRBV28, with a tentative D call TRBD1 (6 bases). Trimming pared 9 bases from V and 2 bases from J, leaving 14 bases between. In germline, CDR1 is MDHEN, CDR2 SYDVKM. This CDR3 is 13 amino acids long. The CDR3 bases are TGTGCCAGTGACAGGTCTTCAGCCTACGAGCAGTACTTC. Its protein is CASDRSSAYEQYF.